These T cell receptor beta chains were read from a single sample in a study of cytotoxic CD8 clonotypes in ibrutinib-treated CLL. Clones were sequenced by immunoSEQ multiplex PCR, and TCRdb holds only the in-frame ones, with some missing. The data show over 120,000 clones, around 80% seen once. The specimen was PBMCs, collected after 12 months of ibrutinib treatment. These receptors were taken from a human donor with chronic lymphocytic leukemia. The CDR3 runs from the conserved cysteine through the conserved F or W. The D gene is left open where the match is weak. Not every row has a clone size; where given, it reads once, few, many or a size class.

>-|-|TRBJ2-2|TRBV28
CASSLWVRGKGELFF
TGTGCCAGCAGTTTATGGGTTAGGGGCAAGGGGGAGCTGTTTTTT
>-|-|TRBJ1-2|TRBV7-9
CASSLVSGNYGYTF
TGTGCCAGCAGCTTAGTTTCAGGGAACTATGGCTACACCTTC
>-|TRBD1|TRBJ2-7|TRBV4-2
CASSQTPDRLEEQYF
TGTGCCAGCAGCCAAACCCCGGACAGGCTAGAGGAGCAGTACTTC
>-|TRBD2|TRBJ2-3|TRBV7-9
CASSHPGTSGGAVTQYF
TGTGCCAGCAGCCACCCCGGGACTAGCGGGGGGGCGGTTACGCAGTATTTT
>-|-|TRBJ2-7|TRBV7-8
CASSFPSLSSYEQYF
TGTGCCAGCAGCTTTCCGTCCCTAAGCTCCTACGAGCAGTACTTC
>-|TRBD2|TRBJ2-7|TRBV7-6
CASSLLSGGSSYEQYF
TGTGCCAGCAGCCTTCTCAGCGGGGGCAGCTCCTACGAGCAGTACTTC
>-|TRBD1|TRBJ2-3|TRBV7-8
CASSPGTAVADTQYF
TGTGCCAGCAGCCCAGGGACAGCCGTGGCAGATACGCAGTATTTT
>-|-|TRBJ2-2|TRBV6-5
CASSSLVLDTGELFF
TGTGCCAGCAGTTCATTAGTCTTAGACACCGGGGAGCTGTTTTTT
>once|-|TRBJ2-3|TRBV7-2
CASSLSTGFDTQYF
TGTGCCAGCAGCTTATCCACAGGGTTCGATACGCAGTATTTT
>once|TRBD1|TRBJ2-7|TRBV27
CASRTGIEQYF
TGTGCCAGCCGGACAGGGATCGAGCAGTACTTC
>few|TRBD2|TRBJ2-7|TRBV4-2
CASSQDMGLAREQYF
TGTGCCAGCAGCCAAGATATGGGACTAGCGCGTGAGCAGTACTTC
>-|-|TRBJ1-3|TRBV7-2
CASSLGLGQSGNTIYF
TGTGCCAGCAGCTTAGGACTAGGACAGTCTGGAAACACCATATATTTT
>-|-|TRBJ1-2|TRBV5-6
CASNLLRGSYTF
TGTGCCAGCAACTTGCTTAGGGGAAGCTACACCTTC
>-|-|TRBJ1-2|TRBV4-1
CASSSPTGTYGYTF
TGCGCCAGCAGCTCCCCCACAGGGACCTATGGCTACACCTTC
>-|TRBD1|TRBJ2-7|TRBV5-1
CASSLEGQGYEQYF
TGCGCCAGCAGTCTGGAGGGACAGGGCTACGAGCAGTACTTC
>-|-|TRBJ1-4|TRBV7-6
CASSLAGLKDEKLFF
TGTGCCAGCAGCTTAGCGGGACTCAAGGATGAAAAACTGTTTTTT
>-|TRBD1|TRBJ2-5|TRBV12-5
CASGPRDRGETQYF
TGTGCTAGTGGTCCCCGGGACAGGGGAGAGACCCAGTACTTC
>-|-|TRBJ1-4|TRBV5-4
CASSPRGGEKLFF
TGTGCCAGCAGCCCCCGGGGGGGTGAAAAACTGTTTTTT
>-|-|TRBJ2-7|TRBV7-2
CASSFGPRATKPEQYF
TGTGCCAGCAGCTTTGGCCCCCGGGCCACAAAGCCGGAGCAGTACTTC
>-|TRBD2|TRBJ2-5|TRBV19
CASSRTSGQETQYF
TGTGCCAGTAGTAGGACTAGCGGTCAAGAGACCCAGTACTTC
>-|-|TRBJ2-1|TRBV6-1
CASSAATVYNEQFF
TGTGCCAGCAGTGCCGCGACAGTATACAATGAGCAGTTCTTC
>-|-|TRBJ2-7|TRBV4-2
CASSQGRPSAYEQYF
TGTGCCAGCAGCCAAGGGAGGCCTAGCGCGTACGAGCAGTACTTC
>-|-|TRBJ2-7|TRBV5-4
CASSLVGYEQYF
TGTGCCAGCAGCTTGGTTGGTTACGAGCAGTACTTC
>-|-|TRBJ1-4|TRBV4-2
CASSQLATNEKLFF
TGTGCCAGCAGCCAACTTGCAACTAATGAAAAACTGTTTTTT
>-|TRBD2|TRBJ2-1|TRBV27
CASSLGLAGAFNEQFF
TGTGCCAGCAGTTTAGGGCTAGCGGGAGCCTTCAATGAGCAGTTCTTC
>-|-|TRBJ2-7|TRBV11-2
CASSTDWGSYEQYF
TGTGCCAGCAGCACAGACTGGGGCTCCTACGAGCAGTACTTC
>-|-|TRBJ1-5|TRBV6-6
CASSYPPDQPQHF
TGTGCCAGCAGTTACCCCCCGGACCAGCCCCAGCATTTT
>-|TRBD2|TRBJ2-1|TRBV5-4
CASSFSAGGPVDEQFF
TGTGCCAGCAGCTTCTCGGCGGGAGGGCCCGTTGATGAGCAGTTCTTC
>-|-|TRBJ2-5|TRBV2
CASSARREETQYF
TGTGCCAGCAGTGCAAGACGGGAAGAGACCCAGTACTTC
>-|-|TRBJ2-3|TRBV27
CASSLPGFGTDTQYF
TGTGCCAGCAGTTTACCCGGTTTTGGCACAGATACGCAGTATTTT
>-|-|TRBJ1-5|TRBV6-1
CASAGALNQPQHF
TGTGCCAGCGCCGGGGCCCTCAATCAGCCCCAGCATTTT
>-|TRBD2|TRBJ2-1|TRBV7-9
CASSSLRDGGSEQFF
TGTGCCAGCAGCTCCCTAAGGGACGGGGGGAGTGAGCAGTTCTTC
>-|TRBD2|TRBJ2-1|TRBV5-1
CASSGLAGGPINEQFF
TGCGCCAGCAGCGGACTAGCGGGAGGGCCTATCAATGAGCAGTTCTTC
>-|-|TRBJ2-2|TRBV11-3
CASSLSSAGLNTGELFF
TGTGCCAGCAGCTTATCCTCGGCGGGATTGAACACCGGGGAGCTGTTTTTT
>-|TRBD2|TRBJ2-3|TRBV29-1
CSVSRTSGSTDTQYF
TGCAGCGTTTCCAGGACTAGCGGCAGCACAGATACGCAGTATTTT
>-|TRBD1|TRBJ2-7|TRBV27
CASSFGAQGTYEQYF
TGTGCCAGCAGTTTTGGCGCACAGGGGACCTACGAGCAGTACTTC
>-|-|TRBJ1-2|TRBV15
CATSLGHSYGYTF
TGTGCCACCAGTTTAGGCCACAGCTATGGCTACACCTTC
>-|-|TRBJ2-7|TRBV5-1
CASSLGGETYEQYF
TGCGCCAGCAGCTTGGGTGGTGAGACCTACGAGCAGTACTTC
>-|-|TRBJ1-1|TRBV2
CASRSGVNTEAFF
TGTGCCAGCCGATCAGGGGTGAACACTGAAGCTTTCTTT
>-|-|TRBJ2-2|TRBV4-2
CASSQGQLGDGELFF
TGTGCCAGCAGCCAAGGACAGCTCGGGGACGGGGAGCTGTTTTTT
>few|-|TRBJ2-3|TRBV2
CASSEEWGTDTQYF
TGTGCCAGCAGTGAAGAGTGGGGAACAGATACGCAGTATTTT
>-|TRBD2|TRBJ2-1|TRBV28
CASMRLAGMYEQFF
TGTGCCAGCATGCGGCTAGCGGGAATGTATGAGCAGTTCTTC
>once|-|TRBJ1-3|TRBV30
CAWGHTGNTIYF
TGTGCCTGGGGGCATACTGGAAACACCATATATTTT
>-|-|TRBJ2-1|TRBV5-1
CASSLAGLHNEQFF
TGCGCCAGCAGCTTGGCCGGACTGCACAATGAGCAGTTCTTC